The rows below give T cell receptor beta chains drawn from one sample of a study of cytomegalovirus exposure and HLA in healthy donors. Profiling relied on immunoSEQ multiplex PCR, and the TCRdb table lists in-frame clones only, not all of them. The sample has 180,000 or so clones; 75% are singletons. The sample comprised PBMCs. The receptors here all came from a woman in her 40s in good health and CMV-seropositive. Each CDR3 is given with its conserved first and last residue. A D gene is named only where the DNA matches it firmly. A clone size is listed for some rows: how often the clone was seen (once, few, many), or a class if it is expanded.

j_call,d_call,clone_size,v_call,cdr3_aa,cdr3_nt
TRBJ2-3,-,-,TRBV14,CASSQERDQPQYF,TGTGCCAGCAGCCAAGAGAGGGATCAGCCCCAGTATTTT
TRBJ1-2,TRBD1,-,TRBV4-1,CASSDRVYGYTF,TGCGCCAGCAGCGACAGGGTTTATGGCTACACCTTC
TRBJ1-1,-,few,TRBV7-9,CASSLAQGVDDAFF,TGTGCCAGCAGCTTAGCCCAAGGGGTTGATGACGCTTTCTTT
TRBJ1-1,-,-,TRBV19,CASSRQINTEAFF,TGTGCCAGTAGTAGACAGATCAACACTGAAGCTTTCTTT
TRBJ2-1,-,-,TRBV5-1,CASSLGLSNLLYNEQFF,TGCGCCAGCAGCTTAGGACTATCCAACCTCCTGTACAATGAGCAGTTCTTC
TRBJ1-1,TRBD1,-,TRBV5-1,CASSPTGAGLEAFF,TGCGCCAGCAGCCCCACAGGGGCAGGGTTGGAAGCTTTCTTT
TRBJ1-5,-,-,TRBV30,CAWGLQGGNQPQHF,TGTGCCTGGGGGCTACAGGGCGGCAATCAGCCCCAGCATTTT
TRBJ1-1,TRBD1,-,TRBV28,CASRSQGAHTEAFF,TGTGCCAGCAGGAGTCAGGGGGCGCACACTGAAGCTTTCTTT
TRBJ1-1,-,-,TRBV19,CASSTRGNTEAFF,TGTGCCAGTAGTACCAGGGGGAACACTGAAGCTTTCTTT
TRBJ2-1,TRBD2,-,TRBV5-4,CASSSGLAGINEQFF,TGTGCCAGCAGCTCGGGACTAGCGGGAATCAATGAGCAGTTCTTC
TRBJ2-1,TRBD2,-,TRBV15,CATSGGLAGGPQEQFF,TGTGCCACCAGCGGAGGACTAGCGGGAGGGCCGCAAGAGCAGTTCTTC
TRBJ1-1,-,-,TRBV7-9,CSSSLLSGTEAFF,TGTTCCAGCAGCTTACTCTCCGGGACTGAAGCTTTCTTT
TRBJ1-1,-,few,TRBV5-1,CASSPSPGINTEAFF,TGCGCCAGCAGCCCGTCCCCAGGGATTAACACTGAAGCTTTCTTT
TRBJ2-7,-,-,TRBV5-1,CASSNSQVTYEQYF,TGCGCCAGCAGCAACTCACAGGTTACCTACGAGCAGTACTTC
TRBJ2-3,-,-,TRBV7-9,CASSQGAGDTQYF,TGTGCCAGCAGCCAAGGGGCTGGTGATACGCAGTATTTT
TRBJ2-1,TRBD2,few,TRBV30,CAWSPRTSHSPEQFF,TGTGCCTGGAGTCCTCGGACTAGCCATAGCCCCGAGCAGTTCTTC
TRBJ2-1,TRBD1,-,TRBV5-1,CASSQIQGYSYNEQFF,TGCGCCAGCAGCCAAATACAGGGGTACTCCTACAATGAGCAGTTCTTC
TRBJ1-1,TRBD1,-,TRBV15,CATSSHRGTEAFF,TGTGCCACCAGCAGCCACAGGGGCACTGAAGCTTTCTTT
TRBJ2-7,TRBD1,once,TRBV7-2,CASSTGQGAHEQYF,TGTGCCAGCAGTACCGGACAGGGTGCCCACGAGCAGTACTTC
TRBJ1-4,-,-,TRBV6-1,CASRETGPEKLFF,TGTGCCAGCAGGGAGACCGGCCCCGAAAAACTGTTTTTT
TRBJ2-7,TRBD2,-,TRBV5-1,CASTASGSYEQYF,TGCGCCAGCACTGCTAGCGGGAGCTACGAGCAGTACTTC
TRBJ1-2,-,-,TRBV6-1,CASMGGNYGYTF,TGTGCCAGCATGGGAGGAAACTATGGCTACACCTTC
TRBJ2-1,-,-,TRBV7-2,CASSLSGTVGEQFF,TGTGCCAGCAGCCTTTCCGGGACTGTGGGTGAGCAGTTCTTC
TRBJ2-7,-,-,TRBV18,CASSPRPSRYEQYF,TGTGCCAGCTCACCAAGGCCTAGTAGGTACGAGCAGTACTTC
TRBJ1-2,TRBD1,once,TRBV6-1,CATRATGVDYGYTF,TGTGCCACAAGAGCGACAGGGGTGGACTATGGCTACACCTTC
TRBJ2-1,-,-,TRBV4-1,CASSQEWGVGEQFF,TGCGCCAGCAGCCAAGAATGGGGGGTCGGTGAGCAGTTCTTC
TRBJ1-6,-,-,TRBV2,CASSGQGWDNSPLHF,TGTGCCAGCAGCGGGCAGGGCTGGGATAATTCACCCCTCCACTTT
TRBJ1-5,-,few,TRBV21-1,CASSAVRQAFNQPQHF,TGTGCCAGCAGCGCAGTTAGACAGGCCTTCAATCAGCCCCAGCATTTT
TRBJ2-1,-,-,TRBV7-2,CASSLVSAIAYNEQFF,TGTGCCAGCAGCTTAGTTAGCGCGATCGCCTACAATGAGCAGTTCTTC
TRBJ2-5,TRBD1,-,TRBV19,CASSIGTGVQETQYF,TGTGCCAGTAGTATAGGGACAGGCGTACAAGAGACCCAGTACTTC
TRBJ2-3,TRBD2,few,TRBV4-2,CASSLTWTSRRTDTQYF,TGTGCCAGCAGCCTCACATGGACTAGCCGGAGGACAGATACGCAGTATTTT
TRBJ2-7,-,-,TRBV7-9,CASSFGEVYEQYF,TGTGCCAGCAGCTTTGGTGAGGTCTACGAGCAGTACTTC
TRBJ2-1,-,-,TRBV28,CASSSPTAWNEQFF,TGTGCCAGCAGTTCTCCTACAGCATGGAATGAGCAGTTCTTC